This TCR beta chain comes out of a study of blood T cell repertoires in COVID-19. This table comes from immunoSEQ multiplex PCR, and its TCRdb copy is limited to in-frame clones, with some not included. The data show around 290,000 clones, approximately 86% seen once. This CDR3 comprises 15 residues. The germline V gene encodes CDR1 SGHRS and CDR2 YFSETQ. V shed 2 bases and J 3 bases; nucleotides not matched to a gene: 4. The sample consisted of peripheral blood. This clonotype was sampled from a woman in her 70s with COVID-19, enrolled during active disease. The chain combines TRBV5-1 with TRBJ1-2, with 10 bases lining up with TRBD1. The CDR3 region has the DNA TGCGCCAGCAGCTTAGGGACAGGGGTGGACTATGGCTACACCTTC. It specifies CASSLGTGVDYGYTF. The full variable domain, with the rest looked up from reference TRBV5-1 and TRBJ1-2, is KAGVTQTPRYLIKTRGQQVTLSCSPISGHRSVSWYQQTPGQGLQFLFEYFSETQRNKGNFPGRFSGRQFSNSRSEMNVSTLELGDSALYLCASSLGTGVDYGYTFGSGTRLTVV.